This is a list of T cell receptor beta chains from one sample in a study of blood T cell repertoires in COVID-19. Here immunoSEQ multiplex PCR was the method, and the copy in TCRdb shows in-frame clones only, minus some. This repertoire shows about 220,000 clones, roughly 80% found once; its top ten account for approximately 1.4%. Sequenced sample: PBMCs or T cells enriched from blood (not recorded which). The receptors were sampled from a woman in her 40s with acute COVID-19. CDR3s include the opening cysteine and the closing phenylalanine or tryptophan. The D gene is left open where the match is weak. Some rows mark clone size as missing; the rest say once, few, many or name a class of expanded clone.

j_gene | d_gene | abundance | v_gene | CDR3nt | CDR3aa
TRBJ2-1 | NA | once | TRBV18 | TGTGCCAGCTCACCCCCGTCCAACCCGAGGGAGCAGTTCTTC | CASSPPSNPREQFF
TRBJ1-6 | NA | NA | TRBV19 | TGTGCCAGTAGTCCAACAGGGTTTTCTTCACCCCTCCACTTT | CASSPTGFSSPLHF
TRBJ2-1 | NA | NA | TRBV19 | TGTGCCAGTATGTCCCTAGGGAGCGACCTGAATGAGCAGTTCTTC | CASMSLGSDLNEQFF
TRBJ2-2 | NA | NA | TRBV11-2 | TGTGCCAGCAGCTGGGAGCGGGTCACCGGGGAGCTGTTTTTT | CASSWERVTGELFF
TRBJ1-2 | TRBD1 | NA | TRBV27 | TGTGCCAGCAGTACTCGGGACAGGGAAGTAGCCTATGGCTACACCTTC | CASSTRDREVAYGYTF
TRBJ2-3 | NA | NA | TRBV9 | TGTGCCAGCAGCGTCCCCGGGGGAGATACGCAGTATTTT | CASSVPGGDTQYF
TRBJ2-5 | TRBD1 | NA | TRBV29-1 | TGCAGCGTTGGTAGGGGGCTGGAGACCCAGTACTTC | CSVGRGLETQYF
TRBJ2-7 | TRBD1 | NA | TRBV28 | TGTGCCAGCAGTCCTGTCCCGGGACAGGGTTTGGAGCAGTACTTC | CASSPVPGQGLEQYF
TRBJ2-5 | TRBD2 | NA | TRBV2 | TGTGCCAGCAAATTAGCCAGCGGGGGGGCCGAGACCCAGTACTTC | CASKLASGGAETQYF
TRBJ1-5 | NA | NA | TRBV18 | TGTGCCAGCTCACCACCTCTGAAGGGAGGGAATCAGCCCCAGCATTTT | CASSPPLKGGNQPQHF
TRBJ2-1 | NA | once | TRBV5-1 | TGCGCCAGCAGCTTGGGACTATCCTACAATGAGCAGTTCTTC | CASSLGLSYNEQFF
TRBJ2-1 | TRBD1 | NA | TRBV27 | TGTGCCAGCAGTTTGCAGGGGGCCTACAATGAGCAGTTCTTC | CASSLQGAYNEQFF
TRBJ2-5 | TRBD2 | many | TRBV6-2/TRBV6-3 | TGTGCCAGCAGTCAGGATCGGGGGGGCCTAGAGACCCAGTACTTC | CASSQDRGGLETQYF
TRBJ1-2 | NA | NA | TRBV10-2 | TGCGCCAGCCTGGATTCATCAGGGGCGCTTAACTATGGCTACACCTTC | CASLDSSGALNYGYTF
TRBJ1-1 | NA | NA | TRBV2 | TGTGCCAGTGACAGGCGGAACACTGAAGCTTTCTTT | CASDRRNTEAFF
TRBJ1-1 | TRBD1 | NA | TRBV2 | TGTGCCAGCAGGGCTGACAGGGGGAACACTGAAGCTTTCTTT | CASRADRGNTEAFF
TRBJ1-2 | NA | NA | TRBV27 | TGTGCCAGCAGACAGGGCCCGTCAGGCTACACCTTC | CASRQGPSGYTF
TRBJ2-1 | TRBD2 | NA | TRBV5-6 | TGTGCCAGCAGCTTGGGCCCGCGGGGGTCTTACAATGAGCAGTTCTTC | CASSLGPRGSYNEQFF
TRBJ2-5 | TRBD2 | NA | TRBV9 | TGTGCCAGCAGCGACGGACTAGCGAGGGGGGAGACCCAGTACTTC | CASSDGLARGETQYF
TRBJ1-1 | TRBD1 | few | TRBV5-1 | TGCGCCAGCAGCCCCGGGACAGGGGGAATGAACACTGAAGCTTTCTTT | CASSPGTGGMNTEAFF
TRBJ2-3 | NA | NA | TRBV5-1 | TGCGCCAGCAGCTTGTGGCGGGGCACAGATACGCAGTATTTT | CASSLWRGTDTQYF
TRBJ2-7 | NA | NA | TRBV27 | TGTGCCAGCAGTTTACGGTTCTCCTACGAGCAGTACTTC | CASSLRFSYEQYF
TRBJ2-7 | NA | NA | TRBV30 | TGTGCCTGGAGTGTACCAGGGGCCTCCTACGAGCAGTACTTC | CAWSVPGASYEQYF
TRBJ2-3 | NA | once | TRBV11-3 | TGTGCCAGCAGCAAAAGGGGGGGTCGGGCAGATACGCAGTATTTT | CASSKRGGRADTQYF
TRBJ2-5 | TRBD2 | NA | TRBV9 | TGTGCCAGCAGCGTAGGAAGACTAGCGGGGGAGGAGACCCAGTACTTC | CASSVGRLAGEETQYF
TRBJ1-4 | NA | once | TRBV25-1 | TGTGCCAGCAGTGGGCCTGAAAAACTGTTTTTT | CASSGPEKLFF
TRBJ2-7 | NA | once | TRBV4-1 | TGCGCCAGCAGACAAAACGCAGGGGAACAGCAGTACTTC | CASRQNAGEQQYF
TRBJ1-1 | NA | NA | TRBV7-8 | TGTGCCAGCAGCTGGGCGGGCACTGAAGCTTTCTTT | CASSWAGTEAFF
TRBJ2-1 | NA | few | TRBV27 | TGTGCCAGCAGTCCGTGGGCAGGTTTCCATGAGCAGTTCTTC | CASSPWAGFHEQFF
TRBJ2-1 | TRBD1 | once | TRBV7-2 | TGTGCCAGCAGCCGGGACAGAGCCAGACAAAGGGGTGGTGAGCAGTTCTTC | CASSRDRARQRGGEQFF
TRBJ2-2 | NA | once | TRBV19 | TGTGCCAGTAGTATCGGGCAGGGGACGAACACCGGGGAGCTGTTTTTT | CASSIGQGTNTGELFF
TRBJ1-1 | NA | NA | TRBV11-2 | TGTGCCAGCAGCCAGGACAGGAACACTGAAGCTTTCTTT | CASSQDRNTEAFF
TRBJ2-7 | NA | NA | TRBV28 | TGTGCCAGCAGTGGTACCGGGACAAACGAGCAGTACTTC | CASSGTGTNEQYF
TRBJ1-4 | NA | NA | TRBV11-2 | TGTGCCAGCAGCTTATCCCATTCTACGGACAGCAGTAATGAAAAACTGTTTTTT | CASSLSHSTDSSNEKLFF
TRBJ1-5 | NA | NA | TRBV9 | TGTGCCAGCAGTGCGAGTGGAGTGAATCAGCCCCAGCATTTT | CASSASGVNQPQHF
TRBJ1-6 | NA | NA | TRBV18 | TGTGCCAGCTCACCTTCGCCTGGACAATTCCCTAATTCACCCCTCCACTTT | CASSPSPGQFPNSPLHF
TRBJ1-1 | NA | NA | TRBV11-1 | TGTGCCAGCAGTTTCACAGGAAACACTGAAGCTTTCTTT | CASSFTGNTEAFF
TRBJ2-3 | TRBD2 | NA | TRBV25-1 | TGTGCCAGCTATTACCCCCGGCTAGCGGGGGATCTGGGGGATACGCAGTATTTT | CASYYPRLAGDLGDTQYF
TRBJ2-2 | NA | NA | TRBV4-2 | TGTGCCAGCAGCCAAGGAGGGGTTTCCGCGGGGACCGGGGAGCTGTTTTTT | CASSQGGVSAGTGELFF
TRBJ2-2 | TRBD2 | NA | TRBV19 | TGTGCCAGTAGTATCACTCGGACTAGCGGGAGGGCCTGGGAGCTGTTTTTT | CASSITRTSGRAWELFF